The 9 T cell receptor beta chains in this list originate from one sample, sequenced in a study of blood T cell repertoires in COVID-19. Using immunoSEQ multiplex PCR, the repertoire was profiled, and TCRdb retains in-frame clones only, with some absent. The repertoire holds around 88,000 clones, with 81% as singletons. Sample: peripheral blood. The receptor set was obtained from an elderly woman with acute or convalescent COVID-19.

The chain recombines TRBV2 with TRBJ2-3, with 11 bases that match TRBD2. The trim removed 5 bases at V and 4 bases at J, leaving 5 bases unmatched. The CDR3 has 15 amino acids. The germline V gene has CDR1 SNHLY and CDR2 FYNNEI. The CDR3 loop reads CASSLGLAGPDTQYF. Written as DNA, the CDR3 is TGTGCCAGCAGTCTCGGACTAGCGGGCCCAGATACGCAGTATTTT.

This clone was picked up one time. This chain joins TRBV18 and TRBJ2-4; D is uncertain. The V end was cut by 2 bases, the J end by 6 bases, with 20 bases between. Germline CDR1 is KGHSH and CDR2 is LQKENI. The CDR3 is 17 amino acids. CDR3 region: CASSPDAPGTELNIQYF. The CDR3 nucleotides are TGTGCCAGCTCACCAGACGCCCCCGGCACAGAGCTAAACATTCAGTACTTC.

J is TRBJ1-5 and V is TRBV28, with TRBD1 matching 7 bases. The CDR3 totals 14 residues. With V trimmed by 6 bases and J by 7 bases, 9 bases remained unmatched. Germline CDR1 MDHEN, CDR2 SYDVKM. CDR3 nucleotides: TGTGCCAGCAGGCCTGAGGACAGGCGGCAGCCCCAGCATTTT. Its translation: CASRPEDRRQPQHF.

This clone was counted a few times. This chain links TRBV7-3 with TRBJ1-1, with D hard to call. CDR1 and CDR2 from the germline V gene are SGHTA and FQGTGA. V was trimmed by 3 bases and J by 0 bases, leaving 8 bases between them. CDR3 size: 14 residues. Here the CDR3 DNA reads TGTGCCAGCAGCTTGGAACAGATGAACACTGAAGCTTTCTTT. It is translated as CASSLEQMNTEAFF.

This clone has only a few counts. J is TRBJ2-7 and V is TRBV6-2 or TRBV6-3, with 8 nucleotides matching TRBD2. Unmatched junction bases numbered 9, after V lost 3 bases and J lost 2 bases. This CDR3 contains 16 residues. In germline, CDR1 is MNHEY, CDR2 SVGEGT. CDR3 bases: TGTGCCAGCAGTTATTCTGGCGGGGGGATCCCCTACGAGCAGTACTTC. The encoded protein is CASSYSGGGIPYEQYF.

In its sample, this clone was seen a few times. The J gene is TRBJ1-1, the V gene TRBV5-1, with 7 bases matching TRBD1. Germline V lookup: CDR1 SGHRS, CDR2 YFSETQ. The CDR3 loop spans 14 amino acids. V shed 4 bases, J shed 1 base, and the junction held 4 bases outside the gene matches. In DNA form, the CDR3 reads TGCGCCAGCAGCCAGGGACAGACGAACACTGAAGCTTTCTTT. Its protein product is CASSQGQTNTEAFF.

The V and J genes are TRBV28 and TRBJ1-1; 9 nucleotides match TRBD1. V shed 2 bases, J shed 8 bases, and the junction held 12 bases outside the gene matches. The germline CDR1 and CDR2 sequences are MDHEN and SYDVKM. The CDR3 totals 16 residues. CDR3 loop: CASSLPTTGQGVEAFF. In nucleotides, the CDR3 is TGTGCCAGCAGTTTACCCACTACGGGACAGGGTGTAGAAGCTTTCTTT.

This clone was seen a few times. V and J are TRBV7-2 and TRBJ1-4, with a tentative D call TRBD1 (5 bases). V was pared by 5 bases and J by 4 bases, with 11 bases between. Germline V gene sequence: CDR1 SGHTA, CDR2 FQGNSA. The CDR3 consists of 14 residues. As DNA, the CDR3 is TGTGCCAGCAGCCTGAACAGGTTTAATGAAAAACTGTTTTTT. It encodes CASSLNRFNEKLFF.

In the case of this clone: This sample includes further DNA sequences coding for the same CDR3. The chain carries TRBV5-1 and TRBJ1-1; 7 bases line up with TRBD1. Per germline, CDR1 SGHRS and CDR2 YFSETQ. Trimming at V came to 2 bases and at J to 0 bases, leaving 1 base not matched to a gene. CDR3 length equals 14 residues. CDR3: CASSLTGVNTEAFF. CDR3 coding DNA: TGCGCCAGCAGCTTAACAGGGGTGAACACTGAAGCTTTCTTT.